This section outlines one T cell receptor (beta chain) sequence together with its context. The entry originates in a study of T cell responses to AZD1222 COVID-19 vaccine. Study information: Pooling was applied to second doses at about 4 or about 12 weeks.

The CDR3 loop spans 16 amino acids. The germline CDR1 and CDR2 sequences are MDHEN and SYDVKM. V gave up 5 bases and J gave up 1 base, with 15 bases separating them. Generated by immunoSEQ multiplex PCR, the TCRdb table keeps only in-frame clones and is missing some. The table has more than 150,000 clones, approximately 90% seen once. J is TRBJ1-3 and V is TRBV28; no clear D. The specimen was peripheral blood, collected on day 0 of AZD1222 vaccination. This TCR was recovered from an adult in good health. CDR3 nucleotides: TGTGCCAGCAGTACCCCACCGGCGAGTTCTGGAAACACCATATATTTT. The encoded protein is CASSTPPASSGNTIYF.